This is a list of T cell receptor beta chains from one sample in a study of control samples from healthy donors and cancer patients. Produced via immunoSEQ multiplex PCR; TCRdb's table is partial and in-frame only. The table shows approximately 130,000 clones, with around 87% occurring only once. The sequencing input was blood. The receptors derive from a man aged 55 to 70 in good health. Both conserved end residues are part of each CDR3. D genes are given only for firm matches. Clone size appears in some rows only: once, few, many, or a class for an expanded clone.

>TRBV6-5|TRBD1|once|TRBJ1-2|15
TGTGCCAGCAGTCCACAAGGGACAGGGGTTTATGGCTACACCTTC
CASSPQGTGVYGYTF
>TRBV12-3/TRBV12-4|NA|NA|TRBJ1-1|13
TGTGCCAGCAGTTTAACGGGGGACACTGAAGCTTTCTTT
CASSLTGDTEAFF
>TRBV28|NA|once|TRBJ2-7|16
TGTGCCAGCAAGTCCCCGATTGGCAGGGGTAGCAACGAGCAGTACTTC
CASKSPIGRGSNEQYF
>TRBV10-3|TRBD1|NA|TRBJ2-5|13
TGTGCCATCAAATCGGGACAGCAAGAGACTCAGTACTTC
CAIKSGQQETQYF
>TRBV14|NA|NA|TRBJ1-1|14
TGTGCCAGCAGCCAAGACAGGATGAACACTGAAGCTTTCTTT
CASSQDRMNTEAFF
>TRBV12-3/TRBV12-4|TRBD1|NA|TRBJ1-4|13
TGTGCCAGCACACGGACAGGGAATGAAAAACTGTTTTTT
CASTRTGNEKLFF
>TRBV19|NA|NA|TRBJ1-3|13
TGTGCCAGTAAAGAGGACGGCGGAAACACCATATATTTT
CASKEDGGNTIYF
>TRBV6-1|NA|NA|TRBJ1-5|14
TGTGCCAGCAGTGAAACAGTCGTCAATCAGCCCCAGCATTTT
CASSETVVNQPQHF
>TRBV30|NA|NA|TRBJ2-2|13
TGTGCCTGGAGGCCGTTTTACACCGGGGAGCTGTTTTTT
CAWRPFYTGELFF
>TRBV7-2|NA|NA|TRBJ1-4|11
TGTGCCAGCAGCTTAGATACCGAACTGTTTTTT
CASSLDTELFF
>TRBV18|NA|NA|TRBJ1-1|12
TGTGCCACGGCAAGGGGACGGAGTGGAGCTTTCTTT
CATARGRSGAFF
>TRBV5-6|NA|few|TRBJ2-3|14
TGTGCCAGCTGTACCGGGGCCAACACAGATACGCAGTATTTT
CASCTGANTDTQYF
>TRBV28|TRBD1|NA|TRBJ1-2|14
TGTGCCAGCACCTCAGGGGGCGTGGACTATGGCTACACCTTC
CASTSGGVDYGYTF
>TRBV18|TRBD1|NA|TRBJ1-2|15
TGTGCCAGCTCACCAAGACAGGGGGCAGGCTATGGCTACACCTTC
CASSPRQGAGYGYTF
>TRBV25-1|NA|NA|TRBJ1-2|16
TGTGCCAGCAATTTAAGGTGGAGACAGGAAGGAGAGGGCTACACCTTC
CASNLRWRQEGEGYTF
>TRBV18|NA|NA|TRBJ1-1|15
TGTGCCAGCTCACCACCTGGGGGCCAGAACACTGAAGCTTTCTTT
CASSPPGGQNTEAFF
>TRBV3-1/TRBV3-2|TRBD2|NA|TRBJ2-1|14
TGTGCCAGCAGCCAAGGGGGGGGAGAGGCTGAGCAGTTCTTC
CASSQGGGEAEQFF
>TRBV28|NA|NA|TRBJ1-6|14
TGTGCCAGCAGTTTTAACGGGGGGCAGTCACCCCTCCACTTT
CASSFNGGQSPLHF
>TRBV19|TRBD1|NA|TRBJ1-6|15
TGTGCCAGTAGTATAGCCCCAGGGGGAGGTTCACCCCTCCACTTT
CASSIAPGGGSPLHF
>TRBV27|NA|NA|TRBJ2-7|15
TGTGCCAGCAGTTCCACGAGGACACGTGGGGACGAGCAGTACTTC
CASSSTRTRGDEQYF
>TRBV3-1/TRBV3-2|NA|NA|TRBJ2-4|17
TGTGCCAGCAGCCAAGATTATAGACCGGCTTCCAAAAACATTCAGTACTTC
CASSQDYRPASKNIQYF
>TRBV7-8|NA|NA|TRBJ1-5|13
TGTGCCAGCAGCCACCTCAGCAATCAGCCCCAGCATTTT
CASSHLSNQPQHF
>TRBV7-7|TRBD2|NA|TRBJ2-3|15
TGTGCTAGCAGCCCGACTAGCCTTCGCACAGATACGCAGTATTTT
CASSPTSLRTDTQYF
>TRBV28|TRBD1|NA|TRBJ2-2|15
TGTGCCAGCAGTCCCGCCGGGACAGGAACCGGGGAGCTGTTTTTT
CASSPAGTGTGELFF
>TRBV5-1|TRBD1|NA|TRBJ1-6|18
TGCGCCAGCAGCCCGATATTGGGGTCGGACAGGGCTAATTCACCCCTCCACTTT
CASSPILGSDRANSPLHF
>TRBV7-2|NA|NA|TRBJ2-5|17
TGTGCCAGCAGCTTAGCCGGCACAGGGATTCGAGGGGAGACCCAGTACTTC
CASSLAGTGIRGETQYF
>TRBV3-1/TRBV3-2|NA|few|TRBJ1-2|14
TGTGCCAGCAGCCAAGATCGAGGGGGGTATGGCTACACCTTC
CASSQDRGGYGYTF